This T cell receptor beta chain originates from a study of early T cells in non-severe SARS-CoV-2 infection. Study context: Investigators sequenced bulk RNA drawn from unsorted whole blood, and chains remained unpaired.

TCRdb reanalysed the 5' RACE reads using MiXCR and keeps one entry per CDR3 protein. The top ten clones hold 2.9% of a sample with over 50,000 distinct CDR3 sequences, over 10% of them seen once. There are many counts of this clonotype. Material: whole blood. The clonotype originates from an adult who was a healthcare worker with PCR-confirmed SARS-CoV-2 infection or an uninfected control (not recorded which).

CDR3 sequence (DNA): TGCAGTGCTAGAGCGGAGGGGGTCTATGGCTACACCTTC. Translating it yields CSARAEGVYGYTF. The V and J genes are TRBV20-1 and TRBJ1-2; weak D call: TRBD1 (6 bases). Germline values: CDR1 DFQATT, CDR2 SNEGSKA (reference sequence). V was cut by 1 base and J by 4 bases, with 10 bases left in between. This CDR3 region has 13 residues.